One and the same sample provided the 26 T cell receptor beta chains below, sequenced in a study of cytomegalovirus exposure and HLA in healthy donors. The PCR was carried out with 60 Vbeta primers and 13 Jbeta primers. Sequencing was performed with immunoSEQ multiplex PCR; in TCRdb, only in-frame clones are kept and a portion is missing. The top ten hold around 18% of the sample, which has about 130,000 clones, 83% seen once. The sequenced sample consisted of PBMCs. These receptors came from a young man in good health and CMV-seropositive.

This rearrangement joins TRBV2 to TRBJ1-4, with 8 bases aligning to TRBD1. The CDR3 is 15 amino acids. J gave up 2 bases and V 4 bases, and 3 bases lay outside the gene matches. Germline loops: CDR1 SNHLY, CDR2 FYNNEI. In DNA form, the CDR3 reads TGTGCCAGCAGTGCTGACAGGGGCACTAATGAAAAACTGTTTTTT. This translates into CASSADRGTNEKLFF.

The J gene is TRBJ1-4, the V gene TRBV19; 11 nucleotides line up with TRBD1. V shed 8 bases, J shed 3 bases, and the junction held 2 bases outside the gene matches. CDR1 is LNHDA, CDR2 SQIVND, per germline (reference sequence). The CDR3 sequence is 14 residues long. DNA for the CDR3: TGTGCCAGTGGACAGGGGGCGGCTAATGAAAAACTGTTTTTT. As protein: CASGQGAANEKLFF. The complete variable domain, with remaining parts taken from reference TRBV19 and TRBJ1-4, reads DGGITQSPKYLFRKEGQNVTLSCEQNLNHDAMYWYRQDPGQGLRLIYYSQIVNDFQKGDIAEGYSVSREKKESFPLTVTSAQKNPTAFYLCASGQGAANEKLFFGSGTQLSVL.

The V call is TRBV13, the J call TRBJ2-3; 11 nucleotides match TRBD2. This CDR3 region has 17 residues. Germline values: CDR1 PRHDT, CDR2 FYEKMQ (reference sequence). With 4 bases clipped from V and 4 bases from J, the junction kept 10 bases outside the gene matches. The CDR3 coding sequence is TGTGCCAGCAGCTCTCTACTCCCGGGACTAGCGGCAGATACGCAGTATTTT. Encoded protein: CASSSLLPGLAADTQYF.

V and J are TRBV11-3 and TRBJ2-7; 8 nucleotides align to TRBD1. Trimming at V came to 5 bases and at J to 7 bases, leaving 16 bases not matched to a gene. Germline V CDR1 and CDR2: SGHNT, YENEEA. The CDR3 runs to 16 residues. The CDR3 sequence is CASSLGQGTSHPEQYF. The CDR3 DNA follows: TGTGCCAGCAGCCTCGGACAGGGCACCTCCCACCCGGAGCAGTACTTC.

The rearrangement links TRBV7-6 to TRBJ1-1, with D possibly matching TRBD1 (6 bases). Germline CDR1 and CDR2: SGHVS and FNYEAQ. The CDR3 consists of 14 residues. V lost 7 bases and J lost 1, with 13 bases in between. This CDR3 is CASTPGATNTEAFF. CDR3 bases: TGTGCCAGCACTCCAGGGGCGACGAACACTGAAGCTTTCTTT.

This rearrangement joins TRBV29-1 to TRBJ1-1, with 11 positions matching TRBD1. The CDR3 is 16 residues long. CDR1 and CDR2 (germline): SQVTM, ANQGSEA. V gave up 0 bases and J gave up 5 bases; unmatched junction bases: 8. CDR3 DNA: TGCAGCGTTGAAGATTGGTGGGGACAGGGGGTGACTGAAGCTTTCTTT. Protein product: CSVEDWWGQGVTEAFF.

This clone appeared a few times. Different DNA sequences within this sample yield the same CDR3. The rearrangement joins TRBV9 to TRBJ2-1; D is perhaps TRBD1 (5 bases). Trimming left V 4 bases short and J 0 bases short, with 11 bases between. CDR3 length: 15 residues. Per germline, CDR1 SGDLS and CDR2 YYNGEE. CDR3 region: CASSPQGNSYNEQFF. CDR3 bases: TGTGCCAGCAGCCCCCAGGGAAACTCCTACAATGAGCAGTTCTTC.

The V and J genes are TRBV10-2 and TRBJ1-2; D might be TRBD1 (6 bases). The CDR3 totals 14 residues. Germline V gene sequence: CDR1 WSHSY, CDR2 SAAADI. V was clipped by 8 bases and J by 4 bases, with 17 bases between them. CDR3 DNA: TGCGCCAGCGGAGGGGGAGGGGCGACCTATGGCTACACCTTC. Protein product: CASGGGGATYGYTF.

The V call is TRBV5-6, the J call TRBJ2-5; 10 bases fit TRBD2. The CDR3 loop spans 18 amino acids. Per germline, CDR1 SGHDT and CDR2 YYEEEE. Trimming cost V 1 base and J 4 bases; bases outside gene matches: 13. CDR3 sequence (DNA): TGTGCCAGCAGCTTGTGGGTTAGCGGGGGGCCTGGAATAGAGACCCAGTACTTC. It specifies CASSLWVSGGPGIETQYF. Supplemented by reference TRBV5-6 and TRBJ2-5, the full variable domain reads DAGVTQSPTHLIKTRGQQVTLRCSPKSGHDTVSWYQQALGQGPQFIFQYYEEEERQRGNFPDRFSGHQFPNYSSELNVNALLLGDSALYLCASSLWVSGGPGIETQYFGPGTRLLVL.

CDR3: CASSSGSGAAKEETQYF. The CDR3 DNA reads TGTGCCAGCAGCTCCGGATCTGGGGCAGCGAAGGAGGAGACCCAGTACTTC. This sequence joins TRBV7-9 and TRBJ2-5; tentatively, D is TRBD1 (5 bases). The germline gives CDR1 SEHNR, CDR2 FQNEAQ (reference sequence). Trimming pared 4 bases from V and 5 bases from J, leaving 23 bases between. The CDR3 is 17 amino acids. The whole variable domain, remainder taken from reference TRBV7-9 and TRBJ2-5, is DTGVSQNPRHKITKRGQNVTFRCDPISEHNRLYWYRQTLGQGPEFLTYFQNEAQLEKSRLLSDRFSAERPKGSFSTLEIQRTEQGDSAMYLCASSSGSGAAKEETQYFGPGTRLLVL.

This clone occurred once. The V and J genes are TRBV5-1 and TRBJ2-3; 7 bases are shared with TRBD1. The CDR3 is 16 amino acids. After removal of 1 base from V and 4 bases from J, the junction contained 9 bases not matched to a gene. Germline CDR1 reads SGHRS; CDR2 reads YFSETQ. The CDR3 coding sequence is TGCGCCAGCAGCTTGAAGTGGGACAGCCAAGCAGATACGCAGTATTTT. Translation: CASSLKWDSQADTQYF.

This chain joins TRBV6-5 and TRBJ1-1; possibly TRBD1 for D (6 bases). The CDR3 contains 16 residues. The germline CDR1 and CDR2 sequences are MNHEY and SVGAGI. Trimming stripped 0 bases from V and 0 bases from J, with 11 bases between. This CDR3 is CASSYSLGQMNTEAFF. CDR3 DNA: TGTGCCAGCAGTTACTCGCTCGGACAGATGAACACTGAAGCTTTCTTT.

The V and J genes are TRBV10-3 and TRBJ1-5; a possible D gene is TRBD1 (5 bases). There are 16 residues in the CDR3. CDR1 ENHRY and CDR2 SYGVKD come from the germline V gene. V was trimmed by 3 bases and J by 0 bases, leaving 12 bases between them. The CDR3 sequence: CAISDSLQVSNQPQHF. The CDR3 DNA reads as TGTGCCATCAGTGATTCCCTACAGGTTAGCAATCAGCCCCAGCATTTT.

This rearrangement joins TRBV20-1 to TRBJ1-1, with D possibly TRBD1 on 5 matching bases. Looked up from germline, CDR1 is DFQATT and CDR2 is SNEGSKA (reference sequence). CDR3 length equals 10 residues. Between the trimmed V and J ends, which lost 7 bases and 7 bases, there was a span of 10 bases. The CDR3 reads CSGGTVEAFF. The CDR3 bases are TGCAGTGGCGGGACGGTTGAAGCTTTCTTT.

V and J are TRBV28 and TRBJ2-3, with 8 bases that match TRBD2. Per the germline V gene, CDR1 is MDHEN and CDR2 is SYDVKM. The length of the CDR3 is 18 residues. V lost 4 bases, J lost 6 bases, and 18 bases stayed unmatched. The CDR3 coding sequence is TGTGCCAGCAGTTCCATTATACCCCACGCGGGGGGTAAGGATACGCAGTATTTT. It encodes CASSSIIPHAGGKDTQYF. Supplemented by reference TRBV28 and TRBJ2-3, the full variable domain reads DVKVTQSSRYLVKRTGEKVFLECVQDMDHENMFWYRQDPGLGLRLIYFSYDVKMKEKGDIPEGYSVSREKKERFSLILESASTNQTSMYLCASSSIIPHAGGKDTQYFGPGTRLTVL.

This clone was seen a few times. The J gene is TRBJ1-1, the V gene TRBV6-1; D possibly corresponds to TRBD1 (5 bases). Germline values: CDR1 MNHNS, CDR2 SASEGT. CDR3 length equals 12 residues. V dropped 5 bases and J dropped 4 bases, with 8 bases sitting between them. The CDR3 region has the DNA TGTGCCAGCAGTTGGACATTCACTGAAGCTTTCTTT. Encoded protein: CASSWTFTEAFF.

As regards this clone: The same CDR3 arises from other DNA sequences in this sample as well. The chain has TRBV6-5 and TRBJ2-7; maybe TRBD1 (5 bases). The CDR3 has 12 residues. V was shortened by 6 bases and J by 4 bases, with 10 bases between the two germline ends. Per germline, CDR1 MNHEY and CDR2 SVGAGI. In nucleotides, the CDR3 is TGTGCCAGCAGCTCCCAGGGTTACGAGCAGTACTTC. This codes for CASSSQGYEQYF.

This chain links TRBV6-5 with TRBJ1-1, with D possibly being TRBD1 (5 bases). The CDR3 extends over 15 amino acids. V gave up 5 bases and J gave up 8 bases, with 21 bases separating them. From germline, CDR1 is MNHEY and CDR2 SVGAGI. The CDR3 nucleotides are TGTGCCAGCAGTCCCCGAAACCTCCGCGGGGCAGAAGCTTTCTTT. Translation gives CASSPRNLRGAEAFF.

The V gene is TRBV6-1, the J gene TRBJ1-5; TRBD1 is a possible D gene (5 bases). V lost 4 bases and J 2 bases, leaving 18 bases between the germline ends. The V gene's germline CDR1 is MNHNS and CDR2 SASEGT. This CDR3 spans 17 amino acids. The CDR3 loop reads CASSVLGPGGGNQPQHF. CDR3 coding DNA: TGTGCCAGCAGTGTCTTGGGACCCGGGGGAGGCAATCAGCCCCAGCATTTT.

The chain is built from TRBV7-3 and TRBJ2-3; no definite D call. This CDR3 contains 14 residues. The V end lost 1 base, the J end lost 2 bases, and 7 bases lay between the germline ends. Germline V lookup: CDR1 SGHTA, CDR2 FQGTGA. The CDR3, as DNA: TGTGCCAGCAGCTTAAATAGCCACACAGATACGCAGTATTTT. It translates to CASSLNSHTDTQYF.

V is TRBV10-2 and J is TRBJ2-1, with 9 bases lining up with TRBD2. There are 15 residues in the CDR3. V lost 5 bases to trimming and J lost 8 bases; unmatched junction nucleotides: 10. Germline V gives CDR1 WSHSY, CDR2 SAAADI. This CDR3 is CASSFSGGPLDEQFF. Here the CDR3 DNA reads TGCGCCAGCAGTTTCAGCGGGGGGCCTCTCGATGAGCAGTTCTTC.

As DNA, the CDR3 is TGCGCCAGCAGCCAAGAATCAATGCTTGATAGAGTAGCTTTCTTT. It encodes CASSQESMLDRVAFF. The rearrangement joins TRBV4-1 to TRBJ1-1; D is undetermined. This CDR3 region has 15 residues. Per the germline V gene, CDR1 is MGHRA and CDR2 is YSYEKL. The V end was cut by 0 bases, the J end by 10 bases, with 18 bases between.

The CDR3 DNA follows: TGTGCCACCAGCAGGCCGGGACAGGGGCAAGCTTTCTTT. This encodes CATSRPGQGQAFF. The chain recombines TRBV15 with TRBJ1-1, with 10 bases aligning to TRBD1. This CDR3 contains 13 residues. J was trimmed by 9 bases and V by 3 bases; bases with no gene match: 4. From germline, CDR1 is LNHNV and CDR2 YYDKDF (reference sequence).

The genes are TRBV6-6 and TRBJ2-2, with 7 bases identical to TRBD2. This CDR3 contains 15 residues. V was clipped by 7 bases and J by 7 bases; unmatched bases: 12. The germline CDR1 and CDR2 sequences are MNHNY and SVGAGI (reference sequence). CDR3 in amino acids: CASTSPGTTNGELFF. Here the CDR3 DNA reads TGTGCCAGCACCTCTCCCGGGACTACGAACGGGGAGCTGTTTTTT.

This clone was recorded a few times. The CDR3 loop is CASIPPCGRPYNEQFF. CDR3 bases: TGTGCCAGCATTCCCCCCTGTGGCAGGCCCTACAATGAGCAGTTCTTC. The chain recombines TRBV25-1 with TRBJ2-1; D uncertain. Germline-derived CDR1 and CDR2 are MGHDK and SYGVNS. Between the trimmed V and J ends, which lost 7 bases and 2 bases, there was a span of 18 bases. The CDR3 is 16 amino acids.

The chain carries TRBV10-3 and TRBJ2-2, with 11 bases fitting TRBD2. Germline V gene data show CDR1 as ENHRY and CDR2 as SYGVKD. Germline trimming cut 4 bases from V and 6 bases from J; bases unmatched to any gene: 4. This CDR3 contains 15 residues. The CDR3 DNA sequence: TGTGCCATCAGTGTAGCGGGGGGGCCGGCCGGGGAGCTGTTTTTT. Translated: CAISVAGGPAGELFF.